Presented here are 21 T cell receptor beta chains from one specimen sequenced in a study of blood T cell repertoires in COVID-19. Only in-frame clones appear in the TCRdb table, and some are missing; sequencing was by immunoSEQ multiplex PCR. This table holds some 120,000 clones, approximately 86% found once. The sequenced material came from peripheral blood. Receptor source: a woman aged 45 to 65 who had recovered from COVID-19.

The chain joins TRBV27 to TRBJ1-5; perhaps TRBD1 as D (6 bases). V gave up 6 bases and J gave up 4 bases, with 22 bases separating them. CDR1 is MNHEY and CDR2 is SMNVEV in the germline V gene (reference sequence). The CDR3 has 17 amino acids. In DNA form, the CDR3 reads TGTGCCAGCAGCGCCGGGGGGGCAGGGCAGAGGAATCAGCCCCAGCATTTT. This encodes CASSAGGAGQRNQPQHF.

The chain joins TRBV2 to TRBJ1-1; D not certain. The V gene lost 6 bases and the J gene lost 1 base, with 9 bases spanning the gap. CDR3 length: 13 residues. The V gene's germline CDR1 is SNHLY and CDR2 FYNNEI. The CDR3 DNA follows: TGTGCCAGCAGCCGAGACACGAACACTGAAGCTTTCTTT. Translation gives CASSRDTNTEAFF.

Only one count was recorded for this clone. This rearrangement joins TRBV7-2 to TRBJ2-3; tentative D call: TRBD2 (5 bases). This CDR3 is built from 15 residues. V lost 2 bases to trimming and J lost 5 bases, with 14 bases between them. Germline CDR1 SGHTA, CDR2 FQGNSA. CDR3 sequence: CASSLQTGRGDTQYF. DNA of the CDR3: TGTGCCAGCAGCTTACAAACGGGTCGGGGAGATACGCAGTATTTT.

V is TRBV9 and J is TRBJ1-5; no reliable D call. Germline V gene lookup returns CDR1 SGDLS and CDR2 YYNGEE. This CDR3 spans 9 amino acids. The V end lost 8 bases, the J end lost 15 bases, and 12 bases lay between the germline ends. CDR3: CARDSAWHF. The CDR3 DNA follows: TGTGCCAGGGACTCAGCCTGGCATTTT.

A single count supports this clone. CDR3 residues: CASSLSLAGAEQFF. As DNA, the CDR3 is TGTGCCAGCAGCTTAAGTCTAGCGGGAGCCGAGCAGTTCTTC. The rearrangement uses TRBV7-3 and TRBJ2-1; 10 bases agree with TRBD2. Germline CDR1 and CDR2: SGHTA and FQGTGA. This CDR3 region has 14 residues. The V segment lost 1 base and the J segment 10 bases; nucleotides outside the gene matches: 4. The whole variable domain, filled in from reference TRBV7-3 and TRBJ2-1, reads GAGVSQTPSNKVTEKGKYVELRCDPISGHTALYWYRQSLGQGPEFLIYFQGTGAADDSGLPNDRFFAVRPEGSVSTLKIQRTERGDSAVYLCASSLSLAGAEQFFGPGTRLTVL.

Notes on this clone: Germline and junction disagree at one end, which may indicate a read error. The chain joins TRBV5-1 to TRBJ2-5, with D possibly matching TRBD1 (5 bases). The CDR3 runs to 14 residues. Germline CDR1 and CDR2: SGHRS and YFSETQ. DNA of the CDR3: TGCGCCAGCAGCTCGGACGGTGGACAAGGGACCCAGTACTTC. As protein: CASSSDGGQGTQYF.

This chain uses TRBV6-5 with TRBJ1-3; D unresolved. V lost 3 bases, J lost 0 bases, and 12 bases lay in between. The CDR3 loop spans 16 amino acids. Germline-derived CDR1 and CDR2 are MNHEY and SVGAGI. The CDR3: CASSYALSFSGNTIYF. CDR3 nucleotide sequence: TGTGCCAGCAGTTATGCCCTGAGCTTCTCTGGAAACACCATATATTTT.

The gene calls are TRBV7-2 and TRBJ2-1, with a tentative D call TRBD1 (6 bases). The CDR3 runs to 17 residues. Trimming took off 4 bases at V and 4 bases at J, with 20 bases between the two ends. Germline assignment: CDR1 SGHTA and CDR2 FQGNSA. CDR3 nucleotides: TGTGCCAGCAGCTCGATGGGGACACCCGGAAAATACAATGAGCAGTTCTTC. Its translation: CASSSMGTPGKYNEQFF.

The chain links TRBV6-5 to TRBJ2-7; tentatively, D is TRBD1 (5 bases). Germline CDR1 reads MNHEY; CDR2 reads SVGAGI. The germline V and J ends were trimmed by 0 bases and 3 bases, with 12 bases remaining between them. This CDR3 spans 15 amino acids. For the CDR3, the DNA is TGTGCCAGCAGTTACTCGCCGACAGCCATCTACGAGCAGTACTTC. Its translation is CASSYSPTAIYEQYF.

V gene TRBV4-2 combines with J gene TRBJ2-2, with a weak D call TRBD2 (5 bases). V lost 3 bases and J 8 bases, leaving 13 bases between the germline ends. The germline gives CDR1 LGHNA, CDR2 YNFKEQ. This CDR3 spans 14 amino acids. The CDR3 DNA follows: TGTGCCAGCAGCCACCCTGGGGAGTATGGGGAGCTGTTTTTT. Translation: CASSHPGEYGELFF.

This clone was recorded a few times. The rearrangement joins TRBV2 to TRBJ2-7; 8 bases fit TRBD2. V was clipped by 3 bases and J by 2 bases; unmatched bases: 6. From germline, CDR1 is SNHLY and CDR2 FYNNEI. The length of the CDR3 is 15 residues. CDR3 region: CASSEGGRLPYEQYF. In nucleotides, the CDR3 is TGTGCCAGCAGTGAGGGCGGGAGGCTTCCCTACGAGCAGTACTTC. The variable domain in full, with the rest retrieved from reference TRBV2 and TRBJ2-7, is EPEVTQTPSHQVTQMGQEVILRCVPISNHLYFYWYRQILGQKVEFLVSFYNNEISEKSEIFDDQFSVERPDGSNFTLKIRSTKLEDSAMYFCASSEGGRLPYEQYFGPGTRLTVT.

The rearrangement links TRBV5-1 to TRBJ2-1, with 11 positions matching TRBD2. V lost 4 bases, J lost 7 bases, and 7 bases stayed unmatched. The CDR3 contains 15 residues. Germline lookup yields CDR1 SGHRS and CDR2 YFSETQ. CDR3 sequence: CASSLGASGGNEQFF. Here the CDR3 DNA reads TGCGCCAGCAGCCTCGGCGCTAGCGGGGGGAATGAGCAGTTCTTC.

The chain employs TRBV5-1 and TRBJ2-1; a possible D gene is TRBD1 (5 bases). V was clipped by 0 bases and J by 4 bases, with 11 bases between them. The CDR3 runs to 15 residues. Germline CDR1 reads SGHRS; CDR2 reads YFSETQ. The CDR3 region is CASSLAGLTYNEQFF. DNA of the CDR3: TGCGCCAGCAGCTTGGCAGGGCTGACATACAATGAGCAGTTCTTC. The full variable domain, completed using reference TRBV5-1 and TRBJ2-1, is KAGVTQTPRYLIKTRGQQVTLSCSPISGHRSVSWYQQTPGQGLQFLFEYFSETQRNKGNFPGRFSGRQFSNSRSEMNVSTLELGDSALYLCASSLAGLTYNEQFFGPGTRLTVL.

This clone was found once. This chain uses TRBV28 with TRBJ1-2; tentatively, D is TRBD1 (5 bases). The CDR3 has 15 residues. CDR1 is MDHEN, CDR2 SYDVKM, per germline. The ends were cut back, 7 bases at V and 0 bases at J, with 15 bases in the middle. CDR3 in amino acids: CASTPRGRPNYGYTF. DNA of the CDR3: TGTGCCAGCACCCCAAGGGGCAGACCTAACTATGGCTACACCTTC.

The chain couples TRBV6-6 to TRBJ1-5; TRBD1 matches 7 bases. CDR1 MNHNY and CDR2 SVGAGI come from the germline V gene (reference sequence). CDR3 length equals 14 residues. The trim removed 6 bases at V and 6 bases at J, leaving 8 bases unmatched. This CDR3 is CASSQDRDSQPQHF. The CDR3 bases are TGTGCCAGCAGCCAAGACAGGGACAGTCAGCCCCAGCATTTT.

The rearrangement joins TRBV6-5 to TRBJ1-2; D is ambiguous. The CDR3 consists of 12 residues. In germline, CDR1 is MNHEY, CDR2 SVGAGI. Trimming stripped 6 bases from V and 8 bases from J, with 13 bases between. The CDR3 reads CASRDGGGGYTF. CDR3 bases: TGTGCCAGCAGGGATGGAGGAGGAGGCTACACCTTC.

The count of this clone is one. The genes are TRBV11-1 and TRBJ2-7; D may be TRBD1 (6 bases). Trimming took 4 bases from V and 2 from J, leaving 15 bases between them. Looked up from germline, CDR1 is SGHAT and CDR2 is FQDESV (reference sequence). There are 15 residues in the CDR3. The CDR3 DNA is TGTGCCAGCAGCTCCCACAGGGTGGAGGCCTACGAGCAGTACTTC. Encoded protein: CASSSHRVEAYEQYF.

The rearrangement links TRBV7-6 to TRBJ2-5, with D unresolved. Germline V CDR1 and CDR2: SGHVS, FNYEAQ. The CDR3 runs to 13 residues. V lost 2 bases and J lost 5, with 9 bases in between. CDR3 amino acids: CASSLISEETQYF. In nucleotides, the CDR3 is TGTGCCAGCAGCTTAATTAGTGAGGAGACCCAGTACTTC.

As DNA, the CDR3 is TGTGCCAGCAGTTCCAGGGGGCTGAATGGCGGGGAGCTGTTTTTT. Protein sequence: CASSSRGLNGGELFF. The rearrangement links TRBV6-6 to TRBJ2-2; 8 bases are a match to TRBD1. V lost 4 bases and J lost 7; bases outside the gene matches: 8. Germline V CDR1 and CDR2: MNHNY, SVGAGI (reference sequence). The CDR3 has 15 amino acids.

The chain carries TRBV30 and TRBJ2-3; a possible D gene is TRBD1 (6 bases). Between the trimmed V and J ends, which lost 5 bases and 0 bases, there was a span of 15 bases. The CDR3 runs 15 residues. Germline loops: CDR1 GTSNPN, CDR2 SVGIG (reference sequence). CDR3 amino acids: CAWGSDRISTDTQYF. The CDR3 nucleotides read TGTGCCTGGGGAAGCGACAGGATTAGCACAGATACGCAGTATTTT.

V usage is TRBV2 and J usage is TRBJ1-1; no clear D gene. The germline gives CDR1 SNHLY, CDR2 FYNNEI. The CDR3 consists of 14 residues. Trimming stripped 0 bases from V and 1 base from J, with 6 bases between. Here the CDR3 reads CASSEARGNTEAFF. CDR3 bases: TGTGCCAGCAGTGAAGCGAGAGGGAACACTGAAGCTTTCTTT.